These T cell receptor beta chains were read from a single sample in a study of CD8+ T cells in alopecia areata. Sequenced by immunoSEQ multiplex PCR; TCRdb stores in-frame clones only, minus some. Of over 85,000 clones in the sample, just over 70% were seen once. Sequencing used CD8+ T cells sorted from blood, obtained between weeks 44 and 45, from a patient treated with tofacitinib. These receptor sequences come from a human donor with alopecia areata. CDR3s include the opening cysteine and the closing phenylalanine or tryptophan. The D gene is left open where the match is weak. Only some rows state a clone size, as once, few, many or a class for expanded clones.

d_gene: .
j_gene: TRBJ1-1
v_gene: TRBV7-6
abundance: .
CDR3aa: CASSFPSSGADTEAFF
CDR3nt: TGTGCCAGCAGCTTCCCCTCGAGTGGGGCCGACACTGAAGCTTTCTTT

d_gene: .
j_gene: TRBJ1-1
v_gene: TRBV27
abundance: .
CDR3aa: CASSPTTGFPEAFF
CDR3nt: TGTGCCAGCAGTCCCACAACAGGGTTCCCTGAAGCTTTCTTT

d_gene: .
j_gene: TRBJ1-1
v_gene: TRBV29-1
abundance: few
CDR3aa: CSVPGGANTEAFF
CDR3nt: TGCAGCGTTCCCGGGGGAGCGAACACTGAAGCTTTCTTT

d_gene: .
j_gene: TRBJ1-6
v_gene: TRBV6-6
abundance: .
CDR3aa: CASSYSLGSGSPLHF
CDR3nt: TGTGCCAGCAGTTACTCGTTGGGGTCTGGTTCACCCCTCCACTTT

d_gene: .
j_gene: TRBJ1-4
v_gene: TRBV13
abundance: once
CDR3aa: CASSSSGDLGEKLFF
CDR3nt: TGTGCCAGCAGTTCTTCAGGGGACCTAGGTGAAAAACTGTTTTTT

d_gene: TRBD1
j_gene: TRBJ2-4
v_gene: TRBV11-2
abundance: few
CDR3aa: CASSYGQDDQYF
CDR3nt: TGTGCCAGCAGCTACGGACAGGACGACCAGTACTTC

d_gene: .
j_gene: TRBJ2-7
v_gene: TRBV4-3
abundance: .
CDR3aa: CASSQERDTVYEQYF
CDR3nt: TGCGCCAGCAGCCAAGAACGGGACACCGTCTACGAGCAGTACTTC

d_gene: .
j_gene: TRBJ1-4
v_gene: TRBV2
abundance: .
CDR3aa: CASSEGRGRGEKLFF
CDR3nt: TGTGCCAGCAGTGAAGGAAGGGGACGGGGTGAAAAACTGTTTTTT

d_gene: .
j_gene: TRBJ2-3
v_gene: TRBV7-9
abundance: .
CDR3aa: CASSSGSQDTQYF
CDR3nt: TGTGCCAGCAGCTCCGGGAGTCAGGATACGCAGTATTTT

d_gene: TRBD1
j_gene: TRBJ1-2
v_gene: TRBV7-9
abundance: .
CDR3aa: CASSNGTGYGYTF
CDR3nt: TGTGCCAGCAGCAACGGGACAGGGTATGGCTACACCTTC

d_gene: .
j_gene: TRBJ1-5
v_gene: TRBV25-1
abundance: .
CDR3aa: CASSWGGQGQPQHF
CDR3nt: TGTGCCAGCAGCTGGGGGGGGCAGGGGCAGCCCCAGCATTTT

d_gene: TRBD2
j_gene: TRBJ2-7
v_gene: TRBV5-1
abundance: .
CDR3aa: CASSLRGGTTYEQYF
CDR3nt: TGCGCCAGCAGCTTGCGCGGGGGAACCACCTACGAGCAGTACTTC

d_gene: TRBD1
j_gene: TRBJ1-5
v_gene: TRBV11-2
abundance: .
CDR3aa: CASSPTGDQPQHF
CDR3nt: TGTGCCAGCAGCCCAACAGGGGATCAGCCCCAGCATTTT

d_gene: TRBD2
j_gene: TRBJ2-5
v_gene: TRBV4-3
abundance: .
CDR3aa: CASSQDITSGSGVVYF
CDR3nt: TGCGCCAGCAGCCAAGATATCACTAGCGGGTCCGGTGTGGTGTACTTC

d_gene: .
j_gene: TRBJ2-3
v_gene: TRBV9
abundance: .
CDR3aa: CASSVYRAGTDTQYF
CDR3nt: TGTGCCAGCAGCGTCTACAGGGCTGGCACAGATACGCAGTATTTT

d_gene: TRBD1
j_gene: TRBJ2-1
v_gene: TRBV27
abundance: .
CDR3aa: CASKQGVEQFF
CDR3nt: TGTGCCAGCAAGCAGGGGGTTGAGCAGTTCTTC

d_gene: TRBD2
j_gene: TRBJ2-1
v_gene: TRBV7-8
abundance: once
CDR3aa: CASSLSGGDYNEQFF
CDR3nt: TGTGCCAGCAGCCTAAGCGGGGGGGACTACAATGAGCAGTTCTTC

d_gene: TRBD1
j_gene: TRBJ1-5
v_gene: TRBV2
abundance: .
CDR3aa: CASLGQGGGSNQPQHF
CDR3nt: TGTGCCAGCCTGGGACAGGGCGGAGGTAGCAATCAGCCCCAGCATTTT

d_gene: .
j_gene: TRBJ2-7
v_gene: TRBV9
abundance: few
CDR3aa: CASSKRPDVGRTDYEQYF
CDR3nt: TGTGCCAGCAGCAAACGGCCGGACGTTGGGAGGACGGACTACGAGCAGTACTTC

d_gene: .
j_gene: TRBJ2-3
v_gene: TRBV11-2
abundance: .
CDR3aa: CASSFSVSDTQYF
CDR3nt: TGTGCCAGCAGCTTTAGTGTATCCGATACGCAGTATTTT

d_gene: .
j_gene: TRBJ2-5
v_gene: TRBV29-1
abundance: few
CDR3aa: CSVEPGTSSRETQYF
CDR3nt: TGCAGCGTTGAGCCCGGGACCTCCTCCCGGGAGACCCAGTACTTC

d_gene: TRBD1
j_gene: TRBJ1-5
v_gene: TRBV6-5
abundance: once
CDR3aa: CASSARTGRQPQHF
CDR3nt: TGTGCCAGCAGTGCTCGGACAGGGAGGCAGCCCCAGCATTTT

d_gene: .
j_gene: TRBJ1-5
v_gene: TRBV4-3
abundance: .
CDR3aa: CASSQDRGTGQPQHF
CDR3nt: TGCGCCAGCAGCCAAGATAGGGGTACCGGTCAGCCCCAGCATTTT

d_gene: TRBD2
j_gene: TRBJ2-1
v_gene: TRBV9
abundance: .
CDR3aa: CASSAAGVPSDEQFF
CDR3nt: TGTGCCAGCAGCGCAGCGGGGGTGCCTTCGGATGAGCAGTTCTTC

d_gene: .
j_gene: TRBJ2-7
v_gene: TRBV30
abundance: .
CDR3aa: CAWSDGGVSEQYF
CDR3nt: TGTGCCTGGAGTGACGGCGGGGTTAGCGAGCAGTACTTC

d_gene: TRBD1
j_gene: TRBJ2-7
v_gene: TRBV7-9
abundance: .
CDR3aa: CASSARLGQGEGYEQYF
CDR3nt: TGTGCCAGCAGCGCGAGGCTTGGACAGGGGGAGGGCTACGAGCAGTACTTC

d_gene: .
j_gene: TRBJ2-1
v_gene: TRBV19
abundance: few
CDR3aa: CASSMYGTPLNNEQFF
CDR3nt: TGTGCCAGTAGTATGTACGGGACCCCGTTGAACAATGAGCAGTTCTTC

d_gene: .
j_gene: TRBJ2-2
v_gene: TRBV11-2
abundance: .
CDR3aa: CASSLAAGLGPHTGELFF
CDR3nt: TGTGCCAGCAGCTTAGCCGCCGGCTTGGGTCCCCACACCGGGGAGCTGTTTTTT

d_gene: TRBD2
j_gene: TRBJ2-1
v_gene: TRBV29-1
abundance: .
CDR3aa: CSATGFGGGASYNEQFF
CDR3nt: TGCAGCGCTACGGGGTTTGGCGGGGGGGCGTCCTACAATGAGCAGTTCTTC

d_gene: .
j_gene: TRBJ2-7
v_gene: TRBV27
abundance: .
CDR3aa: CASSLTPRLYEQYF
CDR3nt: TGTGCCAGCAGTTTAACCCCTCGGCTTTACGAGCAGTACTTC

d_gene: TRBD1
j_gene: TRBJ1-2
v_gene: TRBV29-1
abundance: .
CDR3aa: CSVPQGARNYGYTF
CDR3nt: TGCAGCGTTCCTCAGGGGGCCAGAAACTATGGCTACACCTTC

d_gene: TRBD1
j_gene: TRBJ1-1
v_gene: TRBV7-6
abundance: .
CDR3aa: CASSLKHRDRASEAFF
CDR3nt: TGTGCCAGCAGCCTAAAACACCGGGACAGGGCTAGTGAAGCTTTCTTT

d_gene: .
j_gene: TRBJ1-5
v_gene: TRBV4-3
abundance: once
CDR3aa: CASSQSTGGQPQHF
CDR3nt: TGCGCCAGCAGCCAGAGCACCGGGGGTCAGCCCCAGCATTTT

d_gene: .
j_gene: TRBJ1-6
v_gene: TRBV28
abundance: .
CDR3aa: CASSLTPNQPPLHF
CDR3nt: TGTGCCAGCAGTTTAACCCCCAACCAACCACCCCTCCACTTT

d_gene: .
j_gene: TRBJ1-6
v_gene: TRBV9
abundance: .
CDR3aa: CASSAEQGSNSPLHF
CDR3nt: TGTGCCAGCAGCGCCGAACAGGGTTCAAATTCACCCCTCCACTTT

d_gene: .
j_gene: TRBJ1-1
v_gene: TRBV11-2
abundance: .
CDR3aa: CASSRPYDTEAFF
CDR3nt: TGTGCCAGCAGCCGCCCTTATGACACTGAAGCTTTCTTT

d_gene: .
j_gene: TRBJ2-3
v_gene: TRBV7-9
abundance: once
CDR3aa: CASSLKDSRTDTQYF
CDR3nt: TGTGCCAGCAGCTTAAAGGACAGCCGCACAGATACGCAGTATTTT

d_gene: .
j_gene: TRBJ1-5
v_gene: TRBV6-5
abundance: .
CDR3aa: CASSPDHRSNQPQHF
CDR3nt: TGTGCCAGCAGCCCGGACCACAGGAGCAATCAGCCCCAGCATTTT

d_gene: TRBD2
j_gene: TRBJ2-3
v_gene: TRBV30
abundance: .
CDR3aa: CAWTTSGGFRDTQYF
CDR3nt: TGTGCCTGGACAACTAGCGGGGGGTTCCGAGATACGCAGTATTTT

d_gene: .
j_gene: TRBJ2-7
v_gene: TRBV7-2
abundance: .
CDR3aa: CASSLGDFSSYEQYF
CDR3nt: TGTGCCAGCAGCTTAGGCGACTTCAGCTCCTACGAGCAGTACTTC

d_gene: TRBD1
j_gene: TRBJ2-7
v_gene: TRBV29-1
abundance: few
CDR3aa: CSVETTTGMNEQYF
CDR3nt: TGCAGCGTTGAAACCACGACAGGGATGAACGAGCAGTACTTC

d_gene: TRBD2
j_gene: TRBJ2-3
v_gene: TRBV2
abundance: .
CDR3aa: CASSEWGSGGTDTQYF
CDR3nt: TGTGCCAGCAGTGAATGGGGTAGCGGGGGCACAGATACGCAGTATTTT

d_gene: .
j_gene: TRBJ2-3
v_gene: TRBV4-3
abundance: .
CDR3aa: CASSPKARGDTQYF
CDR3nt: TGCGCCAGCAGCCCAAAAGCCCGGGGGGATACGCAGTATTTT

d_gene: TRBD1
j_gene: TRBJ1-6
v_gene: TRBV4-1
abundance: once
CDR3aa: CASSPTGGNSPLHF
CDR3nt: TGCGCCAGCAGCCCGACAGGGGGTAATTCACCCCTCCACTTT

d_gene: TRBD2
j_gene: TRBJ2-2
v_gene: TRBV30
abundance: .
CDR3aa: CASETSGVNTGELFF
CDR3nt: TGTGCCTCCGAGACTAGCGGGGTTAACACCGGGGAGCTGTTTTTT

d_gene: .
j_gene: TRBJ1-2
v_gene: TRBV14
abundance: .
CDR3aa: CASSPAGGFYGYTF
CDR3nt: TGTGCCAGCAGCCCAGCGGGGGGCTTCTATGGCTACACCTTC

d_gene: .
j_gene: TRBJ1-4
v_gene: TRBV11-2
abundance: few
CDR3aa: CASSLDARYTATNEKLFF
CDR3nt: TGTGCCAGCAGCTTAGACGCCCGGTACACAGCAACTAATGAAAAACTGTTTTTT

d_gene: .
j_gene: TRBJ1-5
v_gene: TRBV29-1
abundance: .
CDR3aa: CSVVEGNQPQHF
CDR3nt: TGCAGCGTTGTGGAGGGCAATCAGCCCCAGCATTTT

d_gene: TRBD1
j_gene: TRBJ2-5
v_gene: TRBV7-2
abundance: .
CDR3aa: CASSPRGQGRSETQYF
CDR3nt: TGTGCCAGCAGCCCTCGGGGACAGGGGAGATCAGAGACCCAGTACTTC

d_gene: .
j_gene: TRBJ2-4
v_gene: TRBV21-1
abundance: few
CDR3aa: CASSKVRDRGMNIQYF
CDR3nt: TGTGCCAGCAGCAAAGTCCGGGACAGGGGGATGAACATTCAGTACTTC

d_gene: .
j_gene: TRBJ2-7
v_gene: TRBV7-2
abundance: .
CDR3aa: CASSLGPGAGWTYEQYF
CDR3nt: TGTGCCAGCAGCTTAGGCCCCGGGGCAGGGTGGACCTACGAGCAGTACTTC

d_gene: .
j_gene: TRBJ1-1
v_gene: TRBV10-2
abundance: .
CDR3aa: CASSESEGNTEAFF
CDR3nt: TGCGCCAGCAGTGAGTCGGAAGGGAACACTGAAGCTTTCTTT

d_gene: .
j_gene: TRBJ2-7
v_gene: TRBV7-9
abundance: .
CDR3aa: CASSISERYEQYF
CDR3nt: TGTGCCAGCAGTATCTCTGAGAGGTACGAGCAGTACTTC

d_gene: .
j_gene: TRBJ1-4
v_gene: TRBV9
abundance: .
CDR3aa: CASSVRSQDSGEDATNEKLFF
CDR3nt: TGTGCCAGCAGCGTAAGATCACAGGACAGCGGGGAAGATGCAACTAATGAAAAACTGTTTTTT

d_gene: .
j_gene: TRBJ2-7
v_gene: TRBV10-2
abundance: many
CDR3aa: CASSDPIRGYEQYF
CDR3nt: TGCGCCAGCAGTGACCCCATAAGGGGATACGAGCAGTACTTC

d_gene: TRBD1
j_gene: TRBJ2-7
v_gene: TRBV7-2
abundance: .
CDR3aa: CASSYDRGGEQYF
CDR3nt: TGTGCCAGCAGCTACGACAGGGGCGGGGAGCAGTACTTC

d_gene: .
j_gene: TRBJ2-7
v_gene: TRBV29-1
abundance: few
CDR3aa: CSVERGYEQYF
CDR3nt: TGCAGCGTTGAAAGGGGCTACGAGCAGTACTTC

d_gene: .
j_gene: TRBJ2-1
v_gene: TRBV29-1
abundance: .
CDR3aa: CSAGGQPPYNEQFF
CDR3nt: TGCAGCGCGGGGGGACAGCCCCCCTACAATGAGCAGTTCTTC

d_gene: TRBD2
j_gene: TRBJ2-3
v_gene: TRBV6-4
abundance: .
CDR3aa: CASSELSGGAVDTQYF
CDR3nt: TGTGCCAGCAGTGAACTGAGCGGGGGGGCCGTAGATACGCAGTATTTT

d_gene: .
j_gene: TRBJ2-7
v_gene: TRBV29-1
abundance: .
CDR3aa: CSVEVEDRTYEQYF
CDR3nt: TGCAGCGTTGAAGTCGAAGACAGGACCTACGAGCAGTACTTC